The 9 T cell receptor beta chains in this list originate from one sample, sequenced in a study of graft-versus-host responses after intestinal transplantation. Method: immunoSEQ multiplex PCR; TCRdb's copy keeps in-frame clones and lacks some. This sample yields roughly 15,000 clones, of which 75% to 85% are seen a single time; roughly 18% belongs to the top ten. Processing of graft tissue released intraepithelial and lamina propria lymphocytes. This sample comprised ileum tissue, obtained roughly 3.5 months after intestinal transplant. The receptors originated from a human patient who received an intestinal transplant, so some T cells may come from the graft donor.

The chain is built from TRBV27 and TRBJ2-7; D is unclear. Germline V gene lookup returns CDR1 MNHEY and CDR2 SMNVEV (reference sequence). This CDR3 has 12 residues. Trimming stripped 4 bases from V and 5 bases from J, with 9 bases between. CDR3 residues: CASSSRAHEQYF. CDR3 DNA sequence: TGTGCCAGCAGTTCTAGGGCCCACGAGCAGTACTTC.

V and J are TRBV6-1 and TRBJ2-7, with D unclear. The V gene's germline CDR1 is MNHNS and CDR2 SASEGT. The CDR3 covers 15 residues. V lost 5 bases and J 3 bases, leaving 17 bases between the germline ends. CDR3 loop: CASSSRLDGFYEQYF. CDR3 sequence (DNA): TGTGCCAGCAGTTCACGGTTGGATGGCTTCTACGAGCAGTACTTC.

This clone was seen a few times. The CDR3 sequence is CASSLLQGRGEQFF. CDR3 sequence (DNA): TGTGCCAGCAGCTTACTTCAGGGGCGAGGTGAGCAGTTCTTC. The rearrangement links TRBV7-9 to TRBJ2-1; D may be TRBD1 (6 bases). V lost 2 bases to trimming and J lost 9 bases, with 14 bases between them. This CDR3 comprises 14 residues. Germline values: CDR1 SEHNR, CDR2 FQNEAQ (reference sequence).

The CDR3, as DNA: TGTGCCAGCAGCTCCCCTAGCGGGGGCACAGATACGCAGTATTTT. Its protein product is CASSSPSGGTDTQYF. The chain joins TRBV9 to TRBJ2-3, with TRBD2 matching 9 bases. V was pared by 4 bases and J by 1 base, with 4 bases of the junction left unmatched. CDR1 is SGDLS and CDR2 is YYNGEE in the germline V gene. This CDR3 is built from 15 residues. Full variable domain (rest looked up from reference TRBV9 and TRBJ2-3): DSGVTQTPKHLITATGQRVTLRCSPRSGDLSVYWYQQSLDQGLQFLIQYYNGEERAKGNILERFSAQQFPDLHSELNLSSLELGDSALYFCASSSPSGGTDTQYFGPGTRLTVL.

This clone has a handful of counts. This rearrangement joins TRBV9 to TRBJ2-3; 14 bases line up with TRBD2. CDR3 length: 16 amino acids. CDR1 is SGDLS, CDR2 YYNGEE, per germline. The V segment lost 3 bases and the J segment 4 bases; nucleotides outside the gene matches: 4. This CDR3 is CASSARLAGGADTQYF. DNA of the CDR3: TGTGCCAGCAGCGCCCGACTAGCGGGAGGGGCAGATACGCAGTATTTT.

This chain connects TRBV29-1 to TRBJ2-5, with TRBD2 as a possible D gene (6 bases). Germline-derived CDR1 and CDR2 are SQVTM and ANQGSEA. V lost 4 bases, J lost 4 bases, and 19 bases lay in between. CDR3 size: 15 residues. CDR3 coding DNA: TGCAGCGTTGCGACTAGATTAAGCGGCCGAGAGACCCAGTACTTC. Translation gives CSVATRLSGRETQYF. Drawing the rest from reference TRBV29-1 and TRBJ2-5, the complete variable domain is SAVISQKPSRDICQRGTSLTIQCQVDSQVTMMFWYRQQPGQSLTLIATANQGSEATYESGFVIDKFPISRPNLTFSTLTVSNMSPEDSSIYLCSVATRLSGRETQYFGPGTRLLVL.

Only one count was recorded for this clone. The chain is built from TRBV4-3 and TRBJ2-7, with 9 bases aligning to TRBD1. The CDR3 has 14 residues. Germline V gene data show CDR1 as LGHNA and CDR2 as YSLEER. Losses at the gene ends were 4 bases for V and 2 bases for J; bases not matched to a gene: 3. CDR3 protein: CASSPGQGTYEQYF. CDR3 in DNA: TGCGCCAGCAGCCCGGGACAGGGAACCTACGAGCAGTACTTC.

The chain combines TRBV7-9 with TRBJ1-5, with D possibly TRBD1 on 6 matching bases. The V and J ends lost 1 base and 3 bases respectively, with 7 bases between them. CDR3 length: 14 amino acids. CDR1 SEHNR and CDR2 FQNEAQ come from the germline V gene (reference sequence). CDR3 loop: CASSLGQVNQPQHF. In DNA, the CDR3 is TGTGCCAGCAGCTTAGGACAGGTCAATCAGCCCCAGCATTTT.

The chain combines TRBV10-3 with TRBJ1-2; D call uncertain. The CDR3 sequence is 16 residues long. V was pared by 6 bases and J by 3 bases, with 20 bases between. CDR1 and CDR2 from the germline V gene are ENHRY and SYGVKD. The CDR3 protein is CAIRFLQGRGDYGYTF. The CDR3 nucleotides are TGTGCCATCAGATTCCTACAAGGCCGGGGAGACTATGGCTACACCTTC.